Listed here are 17 T cell receptor beta chains from one sample, sequenced in a study of shared clonotypes between healthy human individuals. Clones were sequenced by immunoSEQ multiplex PCR, and TCRdb holds only the in-frame ones, with some missing. The repertoire holds some 1,100,000 clones, with 70% to 80% as singletons. The sample comprised memory CD4+ T cells from PBMCs. Subset given: CD45RA-negative fraction. The receptors were sampled from a man between 18 and 35 years old in good health. Some clones in this sample may be carry-over from other donors' samples.

The rearrangement uses TRBV4-1 and TRBJ2-2, with D perhaps matching TRBD2 (5 bases). The V gene's germline CDR1 is MGHRA and CDR2 YSYEKL. The length of the CDR3 is 15 residues. Trimming removed 2 bases from V and 5 bases from J, with 12 bases in between. CDR3 loop: CASSQLSSGTGELFF. The DNA of the CDR3 is TGCGCCAGCAGCCAACTAAGCTCGGGGACCGGGGAGCTGTTTTTT.

The chain couples TRBV28 to TRBJ2-7; possibly TRBD1 for D (6 bases). In germline, CDR1 is MDHEN, CDR2 SYDVKM. The CDR3 is 12 amino acids. The V gene lost 5 bases and the J gene lost 6 bases, with 11 bases spanning the gap. CDR3 in DNA: TGTGCCAGCAGTACAGGGTTTCTCGAGCAGTACTTC. This translates into CASSTGFLEQYF.

This clone was seen only a few times. The chain joins TRBV6-5 to TRBJ2-1; perhaps TRBD2 as D (5 bases). The V end lost 4 bases, the J end lost 8 bases, and 12 bases lay between the germline ends. The CDR3 consists of 13 residues. Germline lookup yields CDR1 MNHEY and CDR2 SVGAGI. This CDR3 reads CASSSLTGDEQFF. The DNA for the CDR3 is TGTGCCAGCAGTTCACTGACCGGGGATGAGCAGTTCTTC.

This clone was recorded a few times. The chain employs TRBV28 and TRBJ2-1; 7 positions agree with TRBD2. V shed 6 bases and J 4 bases; nucleotides not matched to a gene: 6. Looked up from germline, CDR1 is MDHEN and CDR2 is SYDVKM. This CDR3 has 14 amino acids. The CDR3 region is CASRPGLPYNEQFF. The CDR3, as DNA: TGTGCCAGCAGGCCGGGACTACCTTACAATGAGCAGTTCTTC.

The rearrangement uses TRBV28 and TRBJ1-2; 12 positions agree with TRBD1. CDR1 is MDHEN, CDR2 SYDVKM, per germline. The junction had 8 bases not matched to a gene; V was cut back by 6 bases and J by 6 bases. The CDR3 spans 15 residues. CDR3 in amino acids: CASRLTGTGGHGYTF. CDR3 nucleotides: TGTGCCAGCAGATTAACCGGGACAGGGGGCCATGGCTACACCTTC.

CDR3 amino acids: CATTRDVGLQKLFF. As DNA, the CDR3 is TGTGCCACTACCCGTGACGTGGGGCTGCAAAAACTGTTTTTT. The chain links TRBV2 to TRBJ1-4, with a possible D match to TRBD1 (5 bases). Per germline, CDR1 SNHLY and CDR2 FYNNEI. This CDR3 is built from 14 residues. V lost 10 bases, J lost 9 bases, and 21 bases lay in between.

This rearrangement joins TRBV6-5 to TRBJ1-5, with 9 bases that match TRBD2. The J call may be in error: the DNA end matches TRBJ2-3 better. CDR1 is MNHEY and CDR2 is SVGAGI in the germline V gene. The CDR3 runs to 15 residues. CDR3 in DNA: TGTGCCAGCAGCGGAACAGGGACTAGCAATCAGCCCCAGTATTTT. Its translation is CASSGTGTSNQPQYF.

The chain has TRBV4-3 and TRBJ2-3; D gene uncertain. The CDR3 runs 14 residues. Germline CDR1 reads LGHNA; CDR2 reads YSLEER. V was trimmed by 0 bases and J by 2 bases, leaving 6 bases between them. The DNA of the CDR3 is TGCGCCAGCAGCCAAGACGGATACACAGATACGCAGTATTTT. Residues: CASSQDGYTDTQYF.

With regard to this clone: One end of the junction is discordant with germline, which a read error may explain. The chain recombines TRBV6-4 with TRBJ1-6, with D unclear. Germline CDR1 reads MRHNA; CDR2 reads SNTAGT. This CDR3 contains 13 residues. The CDR3 here is CASSEVEESPLHF. CDR3 nucleotides: TGCGCCAGCAGTGAAGTGGAGGAATCACCCCTCCACTTT.

Here the CDR3 DNA reads TGCGCCAGCAGCTTGGAGCCTAGCGGGGAGACAGATACGCAGTATTTT. Its protein is CASSLEPSGETDTQYF. This chain joins TRBV5-1 and TRBJ2-3, with 9 bases lining up with TRBD2. This CDR3 has 16 residues. Germline V lookup: CDR1 SGHRS, CDR2 YFSETQ. With V trimmed by 0 bases and J by 3 bases, 5 bases remained unmatched.

As for this clone: This sample also contains other DNA sequences that code for the same CDR3. The rearrangement uses TRBV7-3 and TRBJ2-2, with unresolved D. The V end lost 5 bases, the J end lost 4 bases, and 5 bases lay between the germline ends. The CDR3 consists of 12 residues. The germline CDR1 and CDR2 sequences are SGHTA and FQGTGA. This CDR3 is CASSPPTGELFF. In DNA form, the CDR3 reads TGTGCCAGCAGCCCACCCACCGGGGAGCTGTTTTTT.

This clone was recorded once. The chain combines TRBV5-6 with TRBJ1-2; no clear D gene. Germline V gene data show CDR1 as SGHDT and CDR2 as YYEEEE. V lost 0 bases and J 4 bases, leaving 13 bases between the germline ends. The CDR3 spans 15 residues. The chain's CDR3 is CASSLGAEAGYGYTF. DNA for the CDR3: TGTGCCAGCAGCTTGGGGGCCGAGGCGGGCTATGGCTACACCTTC. Drawing the rest from reference TRBV5-6 and TRBJ1-2, the complete variable domain is DAGVTQSPTHLIKTRGQQVTLRCSPKSGHDTVSWYQQALGQGPQFIFQYYEEEERQRGNFPDRFSGHQFPNYSSELNVNALLLGDSALYLCASSLGAEAGYGYTFGSGTRLTVV.

This clone was observed many times. The CDR3 is CAYGISGSGTDTQYF. In DNA form, the CDR3 reads TGTGCTTACGGGATTAGCGGGAGCGGCACAGATACGCAGTATTTT. The genes are TRBV30 and TRBJ2-3; TRBD2 agrees at 9 bases. Germline assignment: CDR1 GTSNPN and CDR2 SVGIG (reference sequence). There are 15 residues in the CDR3.

This chain connects TRBV28 to TRBJ1-1; D call uncertain. CDR1 is MDHEN and CDR2 is SYDVKM in the germline V gene. The CDR3 spans 15 residues. The V and J ends lost 4 bases and 0 bases respectively, with 12 bases between them. CDR3 sequence: CASSSSRRLNTEAFF. CDR3 DNA sequence: TGTGCCAGCAGTTCATCCAGGCGGCTGAACACTGAAGCTTTCTTT.

V is TRBV6-4 and J is TRBJ2-2; 7 bases are a match to TRBD1. With V trimmed by 6 bases and J by 2 bases, 6 bases remained unmatched. This CDR3 contains 15 residues. Germline V gene lookup returns CDR1 MRHNA and CDR2 SNTAGT. The CDR3 spells CASSTDRANTGELFF. Here the CDR3 DNA reads TGTGCCAGCAGCACTGACAGGGCAAACACCGGGGAGCTGTTTTTT.

The V call is TRBV7-2, the J call TRBJ1-2; tentatively, D is TRBD1 (6 bases). Per germline, CDR1 SGHTA and CDR2 FQGNSA. V was trimmed by 3 bases and J by 1 base, leaving 9 bases between them. The CDR3 is 14 residues long. DNA for the CDR3: TGTGCCAGCAGCTTCGCCAGGGGTAACTATGGCTACACCTTC. This gives the protein CASSFARGNYGYTF.

Concerning this clone itself: Other nucleotide sequences in the sample specify the same CDR3. V gene TRBV18 combines with J gene TRBJ2-1, with 13 bases lining up with TRBD2. Germline CDR1 KGHSH, CDR2 LQKENI. J was trimmed by 2 bases and V by 3 bases; bases with no gene match: 1. The CDR3 runs 16 residues. The CDR3 nucleotides read TGTGCCAGCTCACCTGGACTAGCGGGAGCCTACAATGAGCAGTTCTTC. Translated, it gives CASSPGLAGAYNEQFF. The full variable domain, its missing parts supplied by reference TRBV18 and TRBJ2-1, is NAGVMQNPRHLVRRRGQEARLRCSPMKGHSHVYWYRQLPEEGLKFMVYLQKENIIDESGMPKERFSAEFPKEGPSILRIQQVVRGDSAAYFCASSPGLAGAYNEQFFGPGTRLTVL.